In its sample, the clone carrying this T cell receptor (beta chain) was seen a few times. Antigen specificity is unknown. These data come from a study of response to subunit inactivated influenza vaccine. Findings of the study overall: Authors suggested each seasonal influenza vaccination recruits few new T cells.

TCRdb ran MiXCR on the RT-PCR reads and lists one entry per CDR3 protein. The data contain roughly 670,000 distinct CDR3 sequences, around 13% of them seen just once; the ten biggest clones take up 7.5% to 9%. The specimen comprised PBMCs from blood, sampled less than 15 days before vaccination. The clonotype originates from a man aged 50 to 59 who received an inactivated influenza vaccine.

The CDR3 nucleotides are TGCAGCGTTGAGGCGGGCACAGATACGCAGTATTTT. The encoded protein is CSVEAGTDTQYF. The chain has TRBV29-1 and TRBJ2-3; D not certain. The CDR3 consists of 12 residues. CDR1 and CDR2 (germline): SQVTM, ANQGSEA. V was cut by 3 bases and J by 1 base, with 5 bases left in between.